A single sample gave rise to the 18 T cell receptor beta chains below, sequenced in a study of shared clonotypes between healthy human individuals. Naive-designated CD8 cells lacked CD45RO, were positively enriched for CCR7, and omitted terminally differentiated effector memory CD45RA+ cells. TCRdb's table, derived via immunoSEQ multiplex PCR, lists solely in-frame clones and lacks some. The repertoire holds about 1,900,000 clones, with around 96% as singletons. The sequenced sample was naive CD8+ T cells sorted from blood. The receptors derive from a man aged 18 to 29 in good health.

This clone was recorded once. This chain joins TRBV28 and TRBJ2-5; 7 bases are shared with TRBD1. V was pared by 4 bases and J by 2 bases, with 7 bases of the junction left unmatched. CDR3 size: 15 residues. Germline V gene sequence: CDR1 MDHEN, CDR2 SYDVKM. CDR3 in DNA: TGTGCCAGCAGTTCAAGAGAGGGACAGCAAGAGACCCAGTACTTC. Translated: CASSSREGQQETQYF.

This rearrangement joins TRBV10-1 to TRBJ2-1; D might be TRBD2 (6 bases). V was cut by 4 bases and J by 2 bases, with 12 bases left in between. The CDR3 is made up of 15 amino acids. The germline CDR1 and CDR2 sequences are WNHNN and SYGVQD (reference sequence). The CDR3 loop is CASSVPGATYNEQFF. As DNA, the CDR3 is TGCGCCAGCAGTGTCCCGGGAGCGACCTACAATGAGCAGTTCTTC.

This chain links TRBV28 with TRBJ2-7; 7 nucleotides align to TRBD2. The length of the CDR3 is 13 residues. V was clipped by 3 bases and J by 6 bases; unmatched bases: 5. Germline V gives CDR1 MDHEN, CDR2 SYDVKM. CDR3 amino acids: CASSLSGEGEQYF. CDR3 DNA sequence: TGTGCCAGCAGTTTGTCCGGGGAGGGCGAGCAGTACTTC.

This sequence joins TRBV27 and TRBJ2-7; D may be TRBD1 (5 bases). Germline V gives CDR1 MNHEY, CDR2 SMNVEV (reference sequence). The CDR3 is 16 residues long. The ends were cut back, 3 bases at V and 0 bases at J, with 15 bases in the middle. The CDR3 DNA is TGTGCCAGCAGTTTCAGCGCTGGACATTTCTCCTACGAGCAGTACTTC. Amino acid sequence: CASSFSAGHFSYEQYF.

This clone was observed a handful of times. Other DNA variants within this sample encode the same CDR3. This chain uses TRBV7-9 with TRBJ2-7; D not certain. The V gene's germline CDR1 is SEHNR and CDR2 FQNEAQ (reference sequence). V was clipped by 1 base and J by 3 bases, with 4 bases between them. CDR3 length equals 12 residues. The CDR3 spells CASSLEVYEQYF. As DNA, the CDR3 is TGTGCCAGCAGCTTAGAGGTCTACGAGCAGTACTTC. The entire variable domain, with the rest obtained from reference TRBV7-9 and TRBJ2-7, is as follows: DTGVSQNPRHKITKRGQNVTFRCDPISEHNRLYWYRQTLGQGPEFLTYFQNEAQLEKSRLLSDRFSAERPKGSFSTLEIQRTEQGDSAMYLCASSLEVYEQYFGPGTRLTVT.

The gene calls are TRBV11-2 and TRBJ1-1; D is ambiguous. Germline CDR1 SGHAT, CDR2 FQNNGV. The CDR3 runs 13 residues. V dropped 5 bases and J dropped 7 bases, with 14 bases sitting between them. The CDR3 nucleotides are TGTGCCAGCAGCCCTCTCCCAGGAAATGAAGCTTTCTTT. Translation: CASSPLPGNEAFF.

This chain uses TRBV5-4 with TRBJ2-7, with TRBD2 matching 7 bases. Germline V gene lookup returns CDR1 SGHNT and CDR2 YYREEE (reference sequence). This CDR3 spans 14 amino acids. The V segment lost 4 bases and the J segment 4 bases; nucleotides outside the gene matches: 8. The CDR3 loop is CASSPGGLVYEQYF. DNA for the CDR3: TGTGCCAGCAGCCCGGGAGGTTTGGTATACGAGCAGTACTTC. The complete variable domain, with remaining parts taken from reference TRBV5-4 and TRBJ2-7, reads ETGVTQSPTHLIKTRGQQVTLRCSSQSGHNTVSWYQQALGQGPQFIFQYYREEENGRGNFPPRFSGLQFPNYSSELNVNALELDDSALYLCASSPGGLVYEQYFGPGTRLTVT.

The CDR3: CASSGGLGYEQYF. In DNA, the CDR3 is TGTGCCAGCAGTGGCGGACTAGGCTACGAGCAGTACTTC. V gene TRBV25-1 combines with J gene TRBJ2-5, with 7 bases lining up with TRBD2. The J call may be in error: the DNA end matches TRBJ2-7 better. Germline assignment: CDR1 MGHDK and CDR2 SYGVNS. This CDR3 has 13 amino acids.

V gene TRBV10-1 combines with J gene TRBJ2-3, with TRBD2 matching 8 bases. This CDR3 is 15 amino acids long. Losses at the gene ends were 0 bases for V and 4 bases for J; bases not matched to a gene: 3. Germline V gene sequence: CDR1 WNHNN, CDR2 SYGVQD (reference sequence). The CDR3: CASSESSGSADTQYF. The CDR3 DNA follows: TGCGCCAGCAGTGAGTCAAGCGGGAGTGCAGATACGCAGTATTTT.

The chain recombines TRBV28 with TRBJ2-3, with 9 bases aligning to TRBD1. The length of the CDR3 is 18 residues. Germline lookup yields CDR1 MDHEN and CDR2 SYDVKM. After removal of 5 bases from V and 4 bases from J, the junction contained 16 bases not matched to a gene. The CDR3 sequence is CASSQVTGRTGAADTQYF. Written as DNA, the CDR3 is TGTGCCAGCAGTCAGGTTACGGGACGGACAGGGGCCGCAGATACGCAGTATTTT.

V usage is TRBV4-3 and J usage is TRBJ2-5; 7 bases line up with TRBD2. This CDR3 region has 15 residues. Germline CDR1 reads LGHNA; CDR2 reads YSLEER. Trimming at V came to 0 bases and at J to 4 bases, leaving 5 bases not matched to a gene. CDR3 sequence (DNA): TGCGCCAGCAGCCAAGAGACTAGCCTTCGAGAGACCCAGTACTTC. Translating gives CASSQETSLRETQYF.

The genes are TRBV7-9 and TRBJ1-1; D not resolved. The V and J ends lost 5 bases and 11 bases respectively, with 15 bases between them. This CDR3 is 12 amino acids long. Germline CDR1 and CDR2: SEHNR and FQNEAQ (reference sequence). The CDR3 DNA reads as TGTGCCAGCAGCGCCCCGACCCTTGAGGCTTTCTTT. It specifies CASSAPTLEAFF.

V and J are TRBV6-1 and TRBJ2-7; D ambiguous. Between the trimmed V and J ends, which lost 3 bases and 5 bases, there was a span of 23 bases. This CDR3 has 17 residues. The germline V gene has CDR1 MNHNS and CDR2 SASEGT. CDR3: CASSDGTYKGLVNEQYF. DNA for the CDR3: TGTGCCAGCAGTGATGGCACGTACAAAGGGTTGGTCAACGAGCAGTACTTC.

This clone has just one count. The sample holds other DNA sequences that translate to the same CDR3. The chain has TRBV27 and TRBJ2-7; 8 bases fit TRBD1. This CDR3 is built from 13 residues. CDR1 MNHEY and CDR2 SMNVEV come from the germline V gene (reference sequence). V was pared by 3 bases and J by 2 bases, with 0 bases of the junction left unmatched. CDR3 sequence (DNA): TGTGCCAGCAGTTTGACAGGGGCCTACGAGCAGTACTTC. It translates to CASSLTGAYEQYF.

The chain joins TRBV4-2 to TRBJ2-1; 8 bases map to TRBD1. J was trimmed by 6 bases and V by 4 bases; bases with no gene match: 5. The CDR3 length is 14 residues. The germline V gene has CDR1 LGHNA and CDR2 YNFKEQ. Written as DNA, the CDR3 is TGTGCCAGCAGCCCCCGGGACAGGATCAATGAGCAGTTCTTC. Amino acid sequence: CASSPRDRINEQFF.

The chain employs TRBV9 and TRBJ2-7; D is undetermined. The CDR3 runs 15 residues. Trimming pared 0 bases from V and 6 bases from J, leaving 16 bases between. CDR1 SGDLS and CDR2 YYNGEE come from the germline V gene. CDR3 amino acids: CASSVGFSGISEQYF. Here the CDR3 DNA reads TGTGCCAGCAGCGTAGGGTTTTCGGGCATTAGCGAGCAGTACTTC.

The chain joins TRBV27 to TRBJ2-5, with TRBD1 as a possible D gene (6 bases). CDR1 and CDR2 (germline): MNHEY, SMNVEV (reference sequence). V lost 6 bases and J lost 4, with 15 bases in between. This CDR3 comprises 14 residues. This chain's CDR3 is CASSLGGGPETQYF. CDR3 bases: TGTGCCAGCAGCTTGGGTGGGGGCCCAGAGACCCAGTACTTC.

This sequence joins TRBV5-1 and TRBJ2-3, with D possibly called TRBD1 or TRBD2 (6 bases each). The CDR3 loop spans 14 amino acids. V was trimmed by 7 bases and J by 6 bases, leaving 18 bases between them. Germline-derived CDR1 and CDR2 are SGHRS and YFSETQ. The CDR3 DNA reads TGCGCCAGCCGTTCCGGGGGCACTATGGATACGCAGTATTTT. Protein product: CASRSGGTMDTQYF.